These T cell receptor beta chains were read from a single sample in a study of T cells in Graves' hyperthyroidism and ophthalmopathy. TCRdb recomputed calls from the multiplex PCR reads with MiXCR, one row per CDR3 protein. The profile shows 400,000 to 450,000 distinct CDR3 sequences, roughly 14% of them singletons. Sequencing was performed on blood. These receptors all stem from a man younger than 35 with Graves' ophthalmopathy. Each CDR3 is given with its conserved first and last residue. The order of the fields is J gene, V gene, D gene, clone size, CDR3 protein, CDR3 DNA. A D gene is named only where the DNA matches it firmly. Some rows have no size entry. The others give once, few or many, or a class for an expanded clone.

>TRBJ2-3|TRBV10-3|TRBD2|.
CAISETSGGLTQYF
TGTGCCATCAGTGAGACTAGCGGGGGGCTTACGCAGTATTTT
>TRBJ1-1|TRBV7-9|.|many
CASSLADSNTEAFF
TGTGCCAGCAGCTTAGCTGACAGTAACACTGAAGCTTTCTTT
>TRBJ1-1|TRBV2|.|many
CASSKEFYTEAFF
TGTGCCAGCAGTAAGGAATTCTACACTGAAGCTTTCTTT
>TRBJ1-5|TRBV24-1|.|many
CAVCRPNQPQHF
TGTGCCGTCTGCCGGCCTAATCAGCCCCAGCATTTT
>TRBJ2-7|TRBV24-1|TRBD2|many
CATSAGGRNEQYF
TGTGCCACCTCAGCGGGGGGCCGCAACGAGCAGTACTTC
>TRBJ2-5|TRBV5-1|.|.
CASSLEGGAETQYF
TGCGCCAGCAGCTTGGAAGGGGGGGCAGAGACCCAGTACTTC
>TRBJ1-3|TRBV12-3/TRBV12-4|.|few
CASSLYRGAGNTIYF
TGTGCCAGCAGTTTATATCGAGGGGCTGGAAACACCATATATTTT
>TRBJ1-1|TRBV5-1|.|many
CASSLAAGPDMNTEAFF
TGCGCCAGCAGCTTGGCCGCGGGTCCCGACATGAACACTGAAGCTTTCTTT
>TRBJ1-5|TRBV24-1|.|few
CATRGAQPQHF
TGTGCCACGAGAGGGGCTCAGCCCCAGCATTTT
>TRBJ1-6|TRBV6-1|TRBD1|.
CASSTGVYNSPLHF
TGTGCCAGCAGTACAGGGGTCTATAATTCACCCCTCCACTTT
>TRBJ2-7|TRBV6-5|TRBD1|many
CASSYGQGIDEQYF
TGTGCCAGCAGTTACGGACAGGGGATCGACGAGCAGTACTTC
>TRBJ1-1|TRBV7-2|.|many
CASSRDKNTEAFF
TGTGCCAGCAGCAGAGACAAGAACACTGAAGCTTTCTTT
>TRBJ2-7|TRBV7-9|TRBD2|many
CASRTLGRGTSHEQYF
TGTGCCAGCAGAACCCTGGGGCGGGGGACTTCGCACGAGCAGTACTTC
>TRBJ1-2|TRBV18|.|many
CASSTRDRTYGYTF
TGTGCCAGCTCAACAAGGGACCGTACCTATGGCTACACCTTC
>TRBJ2-3|TRBV19|TRBD2|.
CASSTPPGTSGSGSDTQYF
TGTGCCAGTAGTACTCCCCCCGGGACTAGCGGGAGTGGGTCAGATACGCAGTATTTT
>TRBJ1-3|TRBV11-2|.|many
CASSRGRNSGNTIYF
TGTGCCAGCAGCCGAGGACGGAACTCTGGAAACACCATATATTTT
>TRBJ2-2|TRBV3-1|TRBD2|.
CASSLLLGASGPTGELFF
TGTGCCAGCAGCCTCCTCCTAGGGGCTAGCGGGCCCACCGGGGAGCTGTTTTTT
>TRBJ2-5|TRBV14|.|few
CASSQVEQGRETQYF
TGTGCCAGCAGCCAAGTGGAACAGGGACGGGAGACCCAGTACTTC
>TRBJ2-2|TRBV19|TRBD1|.
CASTSDRAAGELFF
TGTGCCAGTACTTCCGACAGGGCGGCCGGGGAGCTGTTTTTT
>TRBJ1-2|TRBV10-1|.|many
CASSGSGTPGYTF
TGCGCCAGCAGTGGCTCCGGGACGCCTGGCTACACCTTC
>TRBJ2-7|TRBV12-3/TRBV12-4|TRBD2|many
CASSEAGEYEQYF
TGTGCCAGCAGTGAGGCGGGAGAATACGAGCAGTACTTC
>TRBJ2-3|TRBV30|.|many
CAWSVYGSTDTQYF
TGTGCCTGGAGTGTATACGGGTCTACAGATACGCAGTATTTT
>TRBJ2-2|TRBV2|TRBD2|many
CASSDPGLAENTGELFF
TGTGCCAGCAGTGACCCCGGACTAGCGGAGAACACCGGGGAGCTGTTTTTT
>TRBJ2-1|TRBV7-3|.|many
CASSPHRTSYNEQFF
TGTGCCAGCAGCCCCCACCGTACGTCCTACAATGAGCAGTTCTTC
>TRBJ1-4|TRBV7-9|.|few
CASSSRGENLFF
TGTGCCAGCAGCTCCCGTGGTGAAAACCTGTTTTTT
>TRBJ2-3|TRBV7-9|.|many
CASSLAVVSTDTQYF
TGTGCCAGCAGCTTAGCGGTGGTTAGCACAGATACGCAGTATTTT
>TRBJ2-7|TRBV6-1|TRBD1|.
CASSTTPTGGIYEQYF
TGTGCCAGCAGCACCACTCCGACAGGGGGCATTTACGAGCAGTACTTC
>TRBJ2-7|TRBV5-1|.|.
CASSFIVGPNGLYEQYF
TGCGCCAGCAGTTTCATTGTGGGGCCAAACGGGCTATACGAGCAGTACTTC
>TRBJ2-2|TRBV11-2|TRBD2|many
CASSPRRGDTGELFF
TGTGCCAGCAGCCCCAGACGGGGGGACACCGGGGAGCTGTTTTTT
>TRBJ1-2|TRBV4-1|.|few
CASSQDPRQIGYTF
TGCGCCAGCAGCCAAGATCCCCGGCAGATAGGCTACACCTTC
>TRBJ1-4|TRBV14|.|.
CASSPGPLSEKLFF
TGTGCCAGCAGCCCTGGGCCCCTTAGTGAAAAACTGTTTTTT
>TRBJ2-2|TRBV19|.|.
CASSTRGDGELFF
TGTGCCAGTAGTACCCGGGGTGACGGGGAGCTGTTTTTT
>TRBJ1-2|TRBV7-8|TRBD1|few
CATHPGTGYMSGYTF
TGTGCCACCCACCCAGGGACAGGGTACATGAGCGGCTACACCTTC
>TRBJ2-1|TRBV12-3/TRBV12-4|TRBD2|many
CASSFAGGPNEQFF
TGTGCCAGCAGTTTTGCGGGAGGGCCCAATGAGCAGTTCTTC
>TRBJ1-2|TRBV15|.|.
CATSRDPVYGYTF
TGTGCCACCAGCAGAGATCCTGTCTATGGCTACACCTTC
>TRBJ2-7|TRBV6-1|TRBD1|many
CASRDRGSYEQYF
TGTGCCAGCAGGGACAGGGGCTCCTACGAGCAGTACTTC
>TRBJ2-5|TRBV11-2|TRBD1|many
CASSRGQAERAQETQYF
TGTGCCAGCAGCCGAGGACAGGCGGAGAGAGCTCAAGAGACCCAGTACTTC
>TRBJ1-5|TRBV29-1|.|.
CSVGNSLREPQHF
TGCAGCGTTGGCAACAGTCTCAGAGAGCCCCAGCATTTT
>TRBJ1-3|TRBV6-1|.|.
CASSLAHSGNTIYF
TGTGCCAGCTCCCTGGCCCACTCTGGAAACACCATATATTTT
>TRBJ2-7|TRBV27|.|many
CASSLSGEPASSYEQYF
TGTGCCAGCAGTTTATCGGGGGAACCGGCTAGCTCCTACGAGCAGTACTTC
>TRBJ2-3|TRBV20-1|.|many
CSATRFGAGTQYF
TGCAGTGCAACCCGGTTCGGGGCAGGTACGCAGTATTTT
>TRBJ1-1|TRBV12-3/TRBV12-4|.|many
CASSLWTTTEAFF
TGTGCCAGCAGTTTATGGACGACCACTGAAGCTTTCTTT
>TRBJ2-6|TRBV13|TRBD1|.
CASSLRDRPSGGANVLTF
TGTGCCAGCAGCCTTCGGGACAGGCCCTCGGGTGGGGCCAACGTCCTGACTTTC
>TRBJ2-1|TRBV7-9|.|many
CASSLGDASGEQFF
TGTGCCAGCAGCTTAGGGGATGCCTCGGGTGAGCAGTTCTTC
>TRBJ2-1|TRBV18|.|few
CASSPSIPRREDDNEQFF
TGTGCCAGCTCACCATCCATCCCCCGCAGGGAGGACGACAATGAGCAGTTCTTC
>TRBJ1-2|TRBV3-1|TRBD1|many
CASSQGTGGYGYTF
TGTGCCAGCAGCCAAGGGACAGGGGGCTATGGCTACACCTTC
>TRBJ2-3|TRBV6-2/TRBV6-3|.|few
CASSYWPDTTLDTQYF
TGTGCCAGCAGTTACTGGCCAGACACGACCCTGGATACGCAGTATTTT
>TRBJ1-5|TRBV2|.|few
CASKERGLYSNQPQHF
TGTGCCAGCAAAGAGCGGGGACTATATAGCAATCAGCCCCAGCATTTT
>TRBJ1-3|TRBV2|TRBD1|few
CASSVGQGSGNTIYF
TGTGCCAGCAGCGTGGGACAGGGCTCTGGAAACACCATATATTTT
>TRBJ2-7|TRBV5-4|TRBD1|few
CASSWGQAQKQYF
TGTGCCAGCAGCTGGGGACAGGCCCAAAAGCAGTACTTC
>TRBJ1-5|TRBV6-5|.|.
CASSYQGDSNQPQHF
TGTGCCAGCAGTTACCAGGGAGATAGCAATCAGCCCCAGCATTTT
>TRBJ2-5|TRBV4-2|.|.
CASSPGGNGETQYF
TGTGCCAGCAGCCCGGGCGGGAATGGGGAGACCCAGTACTTC
>TRBJ1-5|TRBV5-6|.|many
CASSGSGTDFGQPQHF
TGTGCCAGCAGCGGATCCGGGACCGATTTCGGTCAGCCCCAGCATTTT
>TRBJ2-1|TRBV10-3|.|.
CAISVQGYEQFF
TGTGCCATCAGTGTACAGGGCTATGAGCAGTTCTTC
>TRBJ2-3|TRBV20-1|TRBD2|many
CSAARLARLTDTQYF
TGCAGTGCTGCAAGACTAGCGAGATTGACGGATACGCAGTATTTT
>TRBJ2-5|TRBV12-3/TRBV12-4|.|many
CASSLGASKETQYF
TGTGCCAGCAGCCTAGGGGCCTCAAAAGAGACCCAGTACTTC
>TRBJ1-5|TRBV13|.|many
CASSPSGRQPQHF
TGTGCCAGCAGCCCCAGCGGGCGTCAGCCCCAGCATTTT
>TRBJ1-1|TRBV7-3|.|.
CASGGGDLTEAFF
TGTGCCAGTGGTGGTGGGGACCTTACTGAAGCTTTCTTT
>TRBJ2-1|TRBV7-9|TRBD2|many
CASTRLAGLGNEQFF
TGTGCCAGCACCCGACTAGCGGGGTTAGGGAATGAGCAGTTCTTC
>TRBJ2-3|TRBV9|.|.
CASSVTSTDTQYF
TGTGCCAGCAGCGTAACTAGCACAGATACGCAGTATTTT